This T cell receptor (beta chain) was sequenced for a study of blood T cell repertoires in COVID-19. About the study: Samples of COVID-19 (acute and convalescent) were obtained from the United States, Italy and Spain.

The V gene lost 3 bases and the J gene lost 4 bases, with 10 bases spanning the gap. The CDR3 has 15 residues. The germline V gene has CDR1 SGHTA and CDR2 FQGNSA. TCRdb's table, derived via immunoSEQ multiplex PCR, lists solely in-frame clones and lacks some. The sample shows about 62,000 clones, 75% to 90% of them seen only once. Followed over time, Seattle patients had been enrolled while infection was active. J is TRBJ2-6 and V is TRBV7-2; possible D gene TRBD1, 5 bases. This receptor was identified in a woman aged 55-69 years with COVID-19, enrolled during active disease. The sample comprised peripheral blood. The CDR3 bases are TGTGCCAGCAGCTTTCGTGGGGCAGGGGCCAACGTCCTGACTTTC. Residues: CASSFRGAGANVLTF.